This T cell receptor beta chain was documented in a study of cytomegalovirus exposure and HLA in healthy donors listed by TCRdb under 2017. A note on the overall study: An earlier analysis of several hundred of the donors reported approximately 260 Gb of sequence data and 90 million to 120 million unique TCR beta sequences obtained from around 190 million T cells. A later genetic analysis took genome-wide SNP genotypes for about 65% of the 666 donors and used that subset as a discovery cohort. The study aimed to test whether cataloging public T cell receptors could reveal signatures of past pathogen exposure. An early release that covered some 640 HLA-typed donors contained about 300 gigabases of sequencing data and about 93 million unique TCR sequences. The number of typed donors differed by locus: about 620-640 for A, B, C, DRB1 and DQB1; approximately 530 for DQA1; approximately 610 for DPA1; and roughly 490 for DPB1. All discovery cohort repertoires had been generated using a single sequencing platform. The study profiled the T cell repertoires of 500 to 800 subjects by immunosequencing and related them to cytomegalovirus serostatus. The genetic ancestry cluster associated with self-reported Caucasian donors included roughly four fifths of the 350 to 500 genotyped donors. Donor age, sex, ethnicity and CMV serostatus were collected together with the repertoire data. Both class I and class II loci were covered by HLA typing, at four-digit resolution. Across roughly 420 genotyped donors of the cohort, an average of approximately 240,000 unique TCR beta nucleotide sequences per donor were sequenced, and 15% to 20% of those sequences were non-productive. High-throughput TCR immunosequencing, statistical association of individual TCRs with disease status, and machine learning were combined to predict cytomegalovirus infection status. An earlier analysis of some 600 of the donors applied high-throughput TCR beta sequencing to assess whether each TCR beta V gene segment acted as functional or pseudogenic. Rather than drawing on any new phenotypic data, the later analysis identified candidate immune exposures from TCR beta sequences and the way those sequences occurred across donors. Roughly 5 DR-DQ haplotypes were treated as single units for association and clustering because of strong linkage in the cohort. A separate validation cohort of over a hundred different subjects was used in addition to the 666-subject first cohort. In a later analysis, previously published TCR beta repertoires from more than 500 donors were re-analyzed and high-resolution HLA genotyping was added so that TCR occurrence patterns could be studied. The full study reports these points: According to a later analysis, most CMV-associated TCR beta chains appeared to be HLA-restricted, and the HLA associations seemed to be driven largely by CMV exposure. A cluster of highly shared sequence variants was judged likely to represent a technical artifact of the sequencing pipeline. Because HLA typing was missing for some donors at each locus, association tests included only the typed subset. In an earlier analysis of 587 of the donors, most TCR beta V segments appeared in productive rearrangements about 87% or about 30% of the time, broadly matching IMGT annotations. When HLA alleles, especially DR and DQ, strongly co-occurred, attributing TCR associations to individual alleles was difficult. Linkage disequilibrium might explain the correlated functional status among segregating V segments, but an unknown experimental factor could not be excluded. Some IMGT-functional V segments, including TRBV6-2 and TRBV6-3, could not be told apart with the 87-base-pair reads, so those segments were excluded. In a later analysis, HLA-associated TCR beta chains showed more clonal expansion and lower generation probabilities than non-associated chains that were equally common. Sequencing depth was assumed to be roughly uniform across donors in the presence/absence analyses, though that assumption may not hold. An association between a missense DCLRE1C variant and V-gene and J-gene trimming of TCR beta chains was found in a later genetic analysis and replicated in an independent cohort. Seventeen rarely observed V segments, including chromosome 9 orphons, were excluded from the earlier analysis of a few hundred of the donors because counts were too low. CMV serostatus was the only immune exposure information available for the cohort. A later genetic analysis reported fewer N-insertions in productive TCRs among donors in an Asian-associated ancestry cluster than the approximately 670-donor mean. Specific HLA alleles were associated with over 15,000 TCR beta sequences at a false discovery rate of 0.05 in a later analysis. According to a later analysis, parvovirus B19, influenza, CMV and Epstein-Barr virus appeared linked to several top co-occurrence clusters. A few of the identified cytomegalovirus-associated TCR beta chains were confirmed in vitro to be specific for cytomegalovirus antigens. A further reported finding was that TCR beta sequences accurately predicted the HLA-A and HLA-B alleles for most subjects in the first cohort. In a later analysis, TCR association rates were found to vary across HLA loci, with the most associated TCRs seen for DRB1 alleles and the fewest for HLA-C alleles. In the study, around 160 TCR beta chains were listed as associated with cytomegalovirus. Across donors, most TCR sequences were observed very rarely, whereas some public TCRs were present in many individuals. The cohort was sequenced for TCR beta chains only, and without alpha or paired-chain data the features that could be detected were limited. The authors suggested that the approach could potentially be extended to other disease states and immunological phenotypes. Cytomegalovirus status was reported to be diagnosed by the classifier with high specificity and sensitivity in both the original and validation cohorts.

Note on this clone: There is no known antigen for this receptor. Base-call qualities are not available, and no considerably larger clone is one nucleotide away.

As encoded in the germline V gene (reference sequence), CDR1 is PRHDT while CDR2 is FYEKMQ. V and J are truncated by 4 bases and 8 bases respectively, leaving an intervening sequence of 14 bases. The CDR3 measures 13 amino acids from cysteine to phenylalanine. Here the CDR3 DNA is all that survives: 39 bases in frame from base 1. The cohort was made up of 666 healthy bone marrow donors. At the time of sampling, every cohort member was nominally healthy, though immune exposures that went unrecorded were likely present. CMV serostatus was positive for about 290 and negative for about half of the roughly 700 cohort members, and was not recorded for this donor. A peripheral blood sample was provided by each donor, and peripheral blood mononuclear cells were used for TCR beta sequencing. Genomic DNA was extracted from the blood cell samples with the Qiagen DNeasy Blood Extraction Kit. Libraries were prepared through the immunoSEQ multiplex PCR assay. For the multiplex PCR, a mixture combining 60 forward primers for TCR Vbeta segments and 13 reverse primers for TCR Jbeta segments was used. The CDR3 region of rearranged TCR beta genes was amplified from genomic DNA with a multiplex PCR assay. The Illumina HiSeq System was used to sequence the amplified TCR beta libraries as 87-base-pair reads. Processing in the source paper ran as follows. Across the 700 or so repertoires, a later analysis counted 75 million to 90 million unique TCR beta chains, roughly 11 million of which were shared by at least two donors. Raw reads were error-corrected and collapsed into unique sequences by a nearest-neighbor algorithm in which closely related sequences were merged to remove PCR and sequencing errors. CDR3 sequences were aligned to IMGT reference sequences to assign V, D and J gene segments. Each retained sequence needed at least a six-nucleotide match to both a V gene segment and a J gene segment. Rearrangements were classified as productive when the CDR3 lacked stop codons and remained in frame with V and J, and all other rearrangements were classified as non-productive. CDR3 was defined by IMGT convention, running from the second conserved V-encoded cysteine to the conserved J-encoded phenylalanine. The earlier analysis of about 500 of the donors excluded sequences that lacked an unambiguous match to a single V gene segment. In an earlier analysis of approximately 550 of the donors, V segments were called functional above 56.7% productive rearrangements and were called segregating when the between-donor standard deviation exceeded 5%. A statistical classification framework was developed to diagnose cytomegalovirus status using the catalog of TCR beta chain sequences. A later analysis assigned V and J genes by comparing TCR nucleotide sequences with IMGT/GENE-DB human TR gene sequences. Using the TCRdist pipeline, a later analysis assigned CDR3 sequences along with most-parsimonious VDJ recombination scenarios. In a later analysis, each TCR beta chain was defined by its CDR3 amino acid sequence together with its V-gene family, and reads without a unique V-gene family were excluded. A later analysis removed 592 highly shared, low-generation-probability nucleotide sequences to deal with suspected cross-contamination and a sequencing artifact. In a later analysis, a clonal expansion index was calculated for each public chain from normalized within-repertoire ranks of inferred template counts. A later analysis computed generation probabilities with a VDJ recombination model fitted to out-of-frame rearrangements, and checked the results against IGoR. In a later analysis, TCR-TCR, TCR-HLA and TCR-CMV co-occurrence was scored with hypergeometric tests, and a repertoire-size bias correction was applied to TCR pairs. False discovery rates were estimated in a later analysis by permuting HLA or CMV assignments 20 times. In a later analysis, co-occurring TCRs were grouped using DBSCAN, and TCRdist sequence similarity was added for clustering within HLA-allele-positive subsets. Repertoires with fewer than 30,000 or more than 120,000 public chains, plus five repertoires with anomalous nucleotide sharing, were excluded from co-occurrence clustering. TCRdb limited this immuneACCESS table to in-frame rearrangements with V and J called. A share of clones is missing; checked studies link under half to unresolved V genes, and the rest is unexplained. The DNA gave D and trimming, while V, J and clone size come from that table. The sample table lists about 68,000 clones, 81% of them with a count of one. Around 7% of the sample lies in the top ten.

This sequence uses TRBV13 and TRBJ1-2; the D gene is perhaps TRBD1, from 6 matching bases. The sample was PBMCs. The TCR was taken from a human donor in good health. The CDR3 region: CASSSNRVEGYTF. The bases read TGTGCCAGCAGCTCGAACAGGGTTGAGGGCTACACCTTC.